Below, 27 T cell receptor beta chains from the same sample are listed, as sequenced in a study of blood T cell repertoires in COVID-19. Clones were sequenced by immunoSEQ multiplex PCR, and TCRdb holds only the in-frame ones, with some missing. The repertoire holds hundreds of thousands of clones, with roughly 88% as singletons. The sequenced material came from peripheral blood. Receptor source: an elderly man with acute or convalescent COVID-19.

This chain links TRBV5-1 with TRBJ1-1, with TRBD1 matching 9 bases. The V segment lost 0 bases and the J segment 5 bases; nucleotides outside the gene matches: 8. In germline, CDR1 is SGHRS, CDR2 YFSETQ. The CDR3 runs to 16 residues. Here the CDR3 reads CASSLENRGRGTEAFF. The CDR3 DNA sequence: TGCGCCAGCAGCTTGGAAAACAGGGGGCGCGGGACTGAAGCTTTCTTT. The full variable domain, rest sourced from reference TRBV5-1 and TRBJ1-1, is KAGVTQTPRYLIKTRGQQVTLSCSPISGHRSVSWYQQTPGQGLQFLFEYFSETQRNKGNFPGRFSGRQFSNSRSEMNVSTLELGDSALYLCASSLENRGRGTEAFFGQGTRLTVV.

The chain couples TRBV7-9 to TRBJ2-2; TRBD1 agrees at 8 bases. Germline V CDR1 and CDR2: SEHNR, FQNEAQ (reference sequence). V shed 5 bases, J shed 2 bases, and the junction held 13 bases outside the gene matches. The CDR3 covers 18 residues. For the CDR3, the DNA is TGTGCCAGCAGCCAGAGGACAGGGCAAGAGTATAACACCGGGGAGCTGTTTTTT. Translated, it gives CASSQRTGQEYNTGELFF.

The J gene is TRBJ2-3, the V gene TRBV7-2, with a weak D call TRBD1 (6 bases). This CDR3 spans 16 amino acids. V lost 5 bases, J lost 0 bases, and 15 bases lay in between. CDR1 is SGHTA and CDR2 is FQGNSA in the germline V gene. The CDR3 DNA is TGTGCCAGCAGCCTGAACAGGGATTTGAGCACAGATACGCAGTATTTT. Translating gives CASSLNRDLSTDTQYF.

The rearrangement uses TRBV15 and TRBJ2-7; the match to TRBD1 covers 9 bases. Trimming removed 3 bases from V and 4 bases from J; junction bases left unmatched: 13. Germline V gives CDR1 LNHNV, CDR2 YYDKDF (reference sequence). The CDR3 loop spans 17 amino acids. This CDR3 is CATSSRFRQGDHYEQYF. DNA for the CDR3: TGTGCCACCAGCAGCAGATTTCGACAGGGGGATCATTACGAGCAGTACTTC. Variable domain in full (rest from reference TRBV15 and TRBJ2-7): DAMVIQNPRYQVTQFGKPVTLSCSQTLNHNVMYWYQQKSSQAPKLLFHYYDKDFNNEADTPDNFQSRRPNTSFCFLDIRSPGLGDTAMYLCATSSRFRQGDHYEQYFGPGTRLTVT.

This chain uses TRBV9 with TRBJ1-2; D might be TRBD1 (5 bases). V lost 1 base to trimming and J lost 6 bases, with 16 bases between them. Germline V gene data show CDR1 as SGDLS and CDR2 as YYNGEE. This CDR3 has 15 amino acids. CDR3 nucleotide sequence: TGTGCCAGCAGCGTATCAAGGGGATTATTAGATGGCTACACCTTC. This translates into CASSVSRGLLDGYTF.

The chain recombines TRBV28 with TRBJ2-7, with D possibly TRBD2 on 5 matching bases. V was cut by 2 bases and J by 6 bases, with 11 bases left in between. The CDR3 has 13 amino acids. The germline CDR1 and CDR2 sequences are MDHEN and SYDVKM. In DNA form, the CDR3 reads TGTGCCAGCAGTTTAACCTCGGGAACCGAGCAGTACTTC. Its translation is CASSLTSGTEQYF.

The chain carries TRBV6-5 and TRBJ1-2; D is perhaps TRBD1 (6 bases). Germline CDR1 is MNHEY and CDR2 is SVGAGI. Trimming shortened V by 6 bases and J by 7 bases, and 15 bases separated the two germline ends. CDR3 length equals 13 residues. The CDR3 here is CASSPQGTGGYTF. CDR3 bases: TGTGCCAGCAGCCCCCAGGGGACCGGTGGCTACACCTTC.

The chain links TRBV9 to TRBJ1-2; TRBD1 aligns across 7 bases. The J segment lost 7 bases and the V segment lost 3 bases, leaving 9 bases of the junction unmatched. Germline V gene lookup returns CDR1 SGDLS and CDR2 YYNGEE. CDR3 length equals 14 residues. The CDR3 protein is CASSGTTGKAGYTF. CDR3 sequence (DNA): TGTGCCAGCAGCGGGACGACAGGGAAGGCTGGCTACACCTTC.

The CDR3 is CASSLGQTTNYGYTF. CDR3 nucleotide sequence: TGCGCCAGCAGCTTGGGACAGACGACTAACTATGGCTACACCTTC. The V and J genes are TRBV5-1 and TRBJ1-2; TRBD1 might be the D (5 bases). The CDR3 consists of 15 residues. Germline V gene data show CDR1 as SGHRS and CDR2 as YFSETQ. Trimming stripped 0 bases from V and 0 bases from J, with 9 bases between. The full variable domain, completed using reference TRBV5-1 and TRBJ1-2, is KAGVTQTPRYLIKTRGQQVTLSCSPISGHRSVSWYQQTPGQGLQFLFEYFSETQRNKGNFPGRFSGRQFSNSRSEMNVSTLELGDSALYLCASSLGQTTNYGYTFGSGTRLTVV.

This chain links TRBV7-9 with TRBJ2-2; no clear D gene. V lost 6 bases and J 5 bases, leaving 13 bases between the germline ends. There are 14 residues in the CDR3. The germline V gene has CDR1 SEHNR and CDR2 FQNEAQ (reference sequence). DNA for the CDR3: TGTGCCAGCAGAAGTGGGCTAATAACCGGGGAGCTGTTTTTT. Protein product: CASRSGLITGELFF.

The gene calls are TRBV6-2 or TRBV6-3 and TRBJ1-1, with TRBD1 matching over 11 bases. The V and J ends lost 5 bases and 2 bases, in that order; junction bases with no gene match: 4. From germline, CDR1 is MNHEY and CDR2 SVGEGT. This CDR3 is 15 amino acids long. CDR3 nucleotides: TGTGCCAGCAGTAAGGACAGGGGGCGAAACACTGAAGCTTTCTTT. Protein product: CASSKDRGRNTEAFF.

The chain employs TRBV19 and TRBJ1-5, with no clear D. CDR1 is LNHDA and CDR2 is SQIVND in the germline V gene (reference sequence). CDR3 length: 15 amino acids. V was clipped by 6 bases and J by 5 bases, with 17 bases between them. Written as DNA, the CDR3 is TGTGCCAGTAGAGTTCAAACGGGGTCGGATCAGCCCCAGCATTTT. Its translation: CASRVQTGSDQPQHF.

V gene TRBV19 combines with J gene TRBJ2-2; TRBD1 agrees at 12 bases. V trimming: 8 bases; J trimming: 7 bases; junction bases outside the gene matches: 8. Germline-derived CDR1 and CDR2 are LNHDA and SQIVND (reference sequence). The CDR3 is 15 amino acids. The CDR3, as DNA: TGTGCCAGTTGGGACAGGGGGCGATCGGGCGGGGAGCTGTTTTTT. Residues: CASWDRGRSGGELFF.

The rearrangement uses TRBV18 and TRBJ1-5; 8 nucleotides match TRBD1. The V and J ends lost 3 bases and 4 bases, in that order; junction bases with no gene match: 2. Germline V gene lookup returns CDR1 KGHSH and CDR2 LQKENI. The length of the CDR3 is 14 residues. CDR3 in DNA: TGTGCCAGCTCACCGGACAGGGTTAATCAGCCCCAGCATTTT. This sequence encodes CASSPDRVNQPQHF.

The J gene is TRBJ1-1, the V gene TRBV4-2; D is possibly TRBD1 (6 bases). This CDR3 spans 15 amino acids. The V gene's germline CDR1 is LGHNA and CDR2 YNFKEQ. Trimming shortened V by 0 bases and J by 5 bases, and 13 bases separated the two germline ends. CDR3 loop: CASSQDSTGRTEAFF. The CDR3 DNA is TGTGCCAGCAGCCAAGATTCCACAGGGAGAACTGAAGCTTTCTTT.

J is TRBJ1-4 and V is TRBV7-9; D call uncertain. Trimming shortened V by 4 bases and J by 0 bases, and 12 bases separated the two germline ends. Germline V gives CDR1 SEHNR, CDR2 FQNEAQ (reference sequence). The CDR3 extends over 16 amino acids. CDR3 sequence reads: CASSSFGSPTNEKLFF. In DNA form, the CDR3 reads TGTGCCAGCAGCTCCTTTGGGAGTCCAACTAATGAAAAACTGTTTTTT.

J is TRBJ1-1 and V is TRBV15, with a possible D match to TRBD1 (6 bases). The V and J ends lost 0 bases and 9 bases respectively, with 23 bases between them. The germline V gene encodes CDR1 LNHNV and CDR2 YYDKDF (reference sequence). This CDR3 has 17 residues. The CDR3 DNA reads TGTGCCACCAGCAGAGACAAGGGAAGTCCGGGACAAGGGAAAGCTTTCTTT. It yields the protein CATSRDKGSPGQGKAFF.

The CDR3 sequence is CASSRGGDREQFF. The DNA of the CDR3 is TGTGCCAGCAGTCGAGGAGGGGATCGGGAGCAGTTCTTC. The rearrangement links TRBV2 to TRBJ2-1; D is perhaps TRBD2 (6 bases). Trimming took 5 bases from V and 10 from J, leaving 15 bases between them. The germline V gene has CDR1 SNHLY and CDR2 FYNNEI. CDR3 size: 13 residues.

CDR3 DNA: TGCGCCAGCAGCTCGACAGCTTCGAACACTGAAGCTTTCTTT. It specifies CASSSTASNTEAFF. The chain links TRBV5-1 to TRBJ1-1, with D possibly matching TRBD1 (5 bases). CDR1 and CDR2 (germline): SGHRS, YFSETQ. The CDR3 has 14 amino acids. The V end lost 3 bases, the J end lost 1 base, and 10 bases lay between the germline ends. The full variable domain, in which reference TRBV5-1 and TRBJ1-1 provide the parts outside the CDR3, is KAGVTQTPRYLIKTRGQQVTLSCSPISGHRSVSWYQQTPGQGLQFLFEYFSETQRNKGNFPGRFSGRQFSNSRSEMNVSTLELGDSALYLCASSSTASNTEAFFGQGTRLTVV.

The chain combines TRBV18 with TRBJ2-1, with D possibly TRBD2 on 6 matching bases. This CDR3 spans 16 amino acids. Trimming pared 3 bases from V and 2 bases from J, leaving 14 bases between. Germline V gives CDR1 KGHSH, CDR2 LQKENI. CDR3 nucleotide sequence: TGTGCCAGCTCACCTCTGGGCAGGGAGGCCTACAATGAGCAGTTCTTC. Protein: CASSPLGREAYNEQFF.

The gene calls are TRBV6-2 or TRBV6-3 and TRBJ2-7, with D tentatively TRBD1 (5 bases). V gave up 2 bases and J gave up 3 bases, with 17 bases separating them. Per the germline V gene, CDR1 is MNHEY and CDR2 is SVGEGT. This CDR3 spans 16 amino acids. The CDR3 coding sequence is TGTGCCAGCAGTTACGAAAGGGGAAGTGGCTTCTACGAGCAGTACTTC. Its protein product is CASSYERGSGFYEQYF.

The CDR3 reads CASSLVSAGAYGYTF. The CDR3 bases are TGTGCCAGCAGCTTAGTCAGCGCGGGGGCCTATGGCTACACCTTC. The rearrangement links TRBV7-6 to TRBJ1-2; D is possibly TRBD1 (6 bases). This CDR3 spans 15 amino acids. Germline V gene data show CDR1 as SGHVS and CDR2 as FNYEAQ. Trimming shortened V by 1 base and J by 4 bases, and 13 bases separated the two germline ends.

This clone was seen more than once but under ten times. This chain links TRBV7-3 with TRBJ1-2; tentative D call: TRBD1 (5 bases). CDR3 size: 15 residues. CDR1 and CDR2 from the germline V gene are SGHTA and FQGTGA. V lost 2 bases, J lost 4 bases, and 14 bases lay in between. The CDR3 protein is CASSLAPGTGYGYTF. DNA for the CDR3: TGTGCCAGCAGCTTAGCCCCCGGGACTGGCTATGGCTACACCTTC.

About this clone itself: One junction end disagrees with the germline gene, perhaps due to a read error. The gene calls are TRBV3-1 (or the pseudogene TRBV3-2) and TRBJ2-7; TRBD2 agrees at 7 bases. The CDR3 runs to 17 residues. Germline CDR1 reads LGHDT; CDR2 reads YNNKEL (reference sequence). In DNA form, the CDR3 reads TGTGCCAGCAGCCAAGAAGGCGGGAGTTTTACCCCCTACGAGCAGCACTTC. It specifies CASSQEGGSFTPYEQHF.

V is TRBV6-5 and J is TRBJ2-2; possible D gene TRBD2, 6 bases. This CDR3 has 16 amino acids. V was cut by 1 base and J by 7 bases, with 16 bases left in between. Germline CDR1 reads MNHEY; CDR2 reads SVGAGI. CDR3 protein: CASSYFGARGGGELFF. The DNA for the CDR3 is TGTGCCAGCAGTTACTTCGGGGCGCGGGGTGGCGGGGAGCTGTTTTTT.

This chain connects TRBV2 to TRBJ1-2, with D unresolved. V was trimmed by 3 bases and J by 4 bases, leaving 12 bases between them. Germline CDR1 SNHLY, CDR2 FYNNEI. The CDR3 has 14 residues. The CDR3 loop is CASSDRVATYGYTF. The CDR3 DNA reads TGTGCCAGCAGTGATCGAGTAGCAACCTATGGCTACACCTTC.

V usage is TRBV6-6 and J usage is TRBJ2-4; D is possibly TRBD1 (7 bases). The CDR3 extends over 16 amino acids. V lost 2 bases and J lost 5, with 16 bases in between. CDR1 is MNHNY, CDR2 SVGAGI, per germline (reference sequence). CDR3 in DNA: TGTGCCAGCAGTTACACGGCAGGGGGGCAGGAAAACATTCAGTACTTC. This codes for CASSYTAGGQENIQYF.